This passage covers 3 T cell receptor beta chains from one sample sequenced in a study of T cell repertoires in cytomegalovirus infection. TCRdb used MiXCR to reprocess the reads, holding one entry per CDR3 protein. Here the sample spans tens of thousands of distinct CDR3 sequences, 20% to 30% being singletons. These receptors are not linked to any known antigen. The specimen comprised CD8+ T cells from cultured PBMCs, sampled from culture after CMV antigen stimulation. The receptor set was obtained from a human donor in good health (CMV status not recorded). Some clones in this sample may be carry-over from other donors' samples.

In this sample, this clonotype turned up a few times. This rearrangement joins TRBV6-2 or TRBV6-3 to TRBJ1-5; 9 positions agree with TRBD1. V lost 6 bases to trimming and J lost 5 bases; unmatched junction nucleotides: 5. Germline-derived CDR1 and CDR2 are MNHEY and SVGEGT. The CDR3 spans 14 residues. Here the CDR3 DNA reads TGTGCCAGCAGACCGGGACAGGGATATCAGCCCCAGCATTTT. As protein: CASRPGQGYQPQHF.

The chain couples TRBV4-2 to TRBJ1-4; 9 bases align to TRBD1. CDR1 LGHNA and CDR2 YNFKEQ come from the germline V gene. V trimming: 2 bases; J trimming: 4 bases; junction bases outside the gene matches: 5. The CDR3 has 16 residues. In nucleotides, the CDR3 is TGTGCCAGCAGCCAAAGGACAGGGGAGGGTAATGAAAAACTGTTTTTT. Residues: CASSQRTGEGNEKLFF.

The V gene is TRBV7-9, the J gene TRBJ2-5; D possibly corresponds to TRBD1 (6 bases). CDR3 length: 15 residues. Trimming removed 5 bases from V and 3 bases from J, with 16 bases in between. Germline-derived CDR1 and CDR2 are SEHNR and FQNEAQ (reference sequence). CDR3 amino acids: CASSAPTTGEETQYF. The DNA for the CDR3 is TGTGCCAGCAGCGCCCCTACGACAGGAGAAGAGACCCAGTACTTC. The variable domain in full, completed from reference TRBV7-9 and TRBJ2-5, reads DTGVSQNPRHKITKRGQNVTFRCDPISEHNRLYWYRQTLGQGPEFLTYFQNEAQLEKSRLLSDRFSAERPKGSFSTLEIQRTEQGDSAMYLCASSAPTTGEETQYFGPGTRLLVL.